This T cell receptor (beta chain) was documented in a study of T cell repertoires in cytomegalovirus infection. At the level of the study: A matching HLA type, together with CMV infection, was signaled by public TCR beta signatures. General study findings and limits: The ex vivo response was dominated by HLA-C-restricted CMV-specific TCR beta clonotypes.

As concerns this clonotype: Its antigen is currently unknown.

TCRdb re-called the reads with MiXCR, one entry per CDR3 protein. There are about 740,000 distinct CDR3 sequences in the sample; around a third occur only once, and over 15% lies in the top ten. The source was cultured PBMCs, collected from culture after CMV antigen stimulation. The clonotype was recovered from a human donor in good health (CMV status not recorded). Some clones in this sample may be carry-over from other donors' samples.

The CDR3: CASSQDPSGTGWTEAFF. The CDR3 coding sequence is TGTGCCAGCAGCCAAGATCCCTCCGGGACAGGGTGGACTGAAGCTTTCTTT. The rearrangement uses TRBV4-2 and TRBJ1-1, with 9 bases identical to TRBD1. Per germline, CDR1 LGHNA and CDR2 YNFKEQ. This CDR3 is built from 17 residues. Trimming took 0 bases from V and 5 from J; bases not matched to a gene: 10.